This record concerns one T cell receptor (beta chain) sequence. This clonotype was counted once. Its cognate antigen has yet to be identified. No much larger clone is present one base from it, and per-base qualities are unavailable. A single read makes a weak case. Library preparation was by RT-PCR. Reads for this sample came from a NextSeq 550. TCRdb passed the public sequencing reads through fastp at Q25 and MiXCR, retaining productive beta sequences. A single entry per CDR3 protein holds the most common genes and DNA from its merged rows. The sample table shows 400,000 to 450,000 distinct CDR3 sequences, and roughly 16% are seen once. The top ten clonotypes cover roughly 7% of the sample. From the cysteine up to the phenylalanine, the CDR3 has a length of 14 residues. The DNA shown is the 42-base CDR3, in frame from base 1. The germline V gene sets CDR1 to MNHEY and CDR2 to SVGEGT. V and J are truncated by 2 bases and 5 bases respectively, leaving an intervening sequence of 13 bases.

This entry is derived from a study of patients and donors after allogeneic stem cell transplantation (dated by TCRdb to 2018 to 2021). This receptor was identified in a human donor who was either an allogeneic HSCT recipient or a stem cell or donor lymphocyte infusion donor (not recorded which). It is not recorded whose cells these are; they may come from a transplant donor. The chain links TRBV6-2 or TRBV6-3 with TRBJ2-7; tentative D gene TRBD2, with 6 bases matching. Source material: blood, either unsorted or a sorted T cell fraction (not recorded which). The nucleotide sequence reads TGTGCCAGCAGTTACGGAGGGGCTGTCCACGAGCAGTACTTC. This is translated as CASSYGGAVHEQYF.